This T cell receptor (beta chain) was recovered during a study of control samples from healthy donors and cancer patients. V was cut by 3 bases and J by 9 bases, with 9 bases left in between. Germline V CDR1 and CDR2: LNHDA, SQIVND (reference sequence). CDR3 length: 13 residues. Sequencing used immunoSEQ multiplex PCR; TCRdb keeps in-frame clones, though not all of them. Seen here are 150,000 to 200,000 clones, around nine tenths observed once, and the top ten hold 4.9%. This TCR came from a woman in her thirties in good health. Input material: blood. The chain employs TRBV19 and TRBJ1-6; no definite D call. The CDR3 DNA reads as TGTGCCAGTAGTATTGGCTTGAGTTCACCCCTCCACTTT. This codes for CASSIGLSSPLHF.